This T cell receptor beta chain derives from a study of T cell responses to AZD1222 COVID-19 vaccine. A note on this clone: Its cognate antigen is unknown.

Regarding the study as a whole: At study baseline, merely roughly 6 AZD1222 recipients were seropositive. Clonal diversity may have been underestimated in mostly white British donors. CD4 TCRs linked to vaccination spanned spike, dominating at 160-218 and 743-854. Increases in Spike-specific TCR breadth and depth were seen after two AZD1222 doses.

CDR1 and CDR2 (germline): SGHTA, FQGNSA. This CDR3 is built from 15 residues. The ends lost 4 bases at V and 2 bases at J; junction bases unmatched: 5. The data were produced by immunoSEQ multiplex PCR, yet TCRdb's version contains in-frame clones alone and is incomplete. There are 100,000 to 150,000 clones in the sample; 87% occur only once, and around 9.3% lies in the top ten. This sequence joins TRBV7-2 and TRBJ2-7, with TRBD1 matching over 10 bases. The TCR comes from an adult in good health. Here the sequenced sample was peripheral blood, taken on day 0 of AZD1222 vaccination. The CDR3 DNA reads TGTGCCAGCAGCTACTCCGGGACAGGGGCCTACGAGCAGTACTTC. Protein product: CASSYSGTGAYEQYF.